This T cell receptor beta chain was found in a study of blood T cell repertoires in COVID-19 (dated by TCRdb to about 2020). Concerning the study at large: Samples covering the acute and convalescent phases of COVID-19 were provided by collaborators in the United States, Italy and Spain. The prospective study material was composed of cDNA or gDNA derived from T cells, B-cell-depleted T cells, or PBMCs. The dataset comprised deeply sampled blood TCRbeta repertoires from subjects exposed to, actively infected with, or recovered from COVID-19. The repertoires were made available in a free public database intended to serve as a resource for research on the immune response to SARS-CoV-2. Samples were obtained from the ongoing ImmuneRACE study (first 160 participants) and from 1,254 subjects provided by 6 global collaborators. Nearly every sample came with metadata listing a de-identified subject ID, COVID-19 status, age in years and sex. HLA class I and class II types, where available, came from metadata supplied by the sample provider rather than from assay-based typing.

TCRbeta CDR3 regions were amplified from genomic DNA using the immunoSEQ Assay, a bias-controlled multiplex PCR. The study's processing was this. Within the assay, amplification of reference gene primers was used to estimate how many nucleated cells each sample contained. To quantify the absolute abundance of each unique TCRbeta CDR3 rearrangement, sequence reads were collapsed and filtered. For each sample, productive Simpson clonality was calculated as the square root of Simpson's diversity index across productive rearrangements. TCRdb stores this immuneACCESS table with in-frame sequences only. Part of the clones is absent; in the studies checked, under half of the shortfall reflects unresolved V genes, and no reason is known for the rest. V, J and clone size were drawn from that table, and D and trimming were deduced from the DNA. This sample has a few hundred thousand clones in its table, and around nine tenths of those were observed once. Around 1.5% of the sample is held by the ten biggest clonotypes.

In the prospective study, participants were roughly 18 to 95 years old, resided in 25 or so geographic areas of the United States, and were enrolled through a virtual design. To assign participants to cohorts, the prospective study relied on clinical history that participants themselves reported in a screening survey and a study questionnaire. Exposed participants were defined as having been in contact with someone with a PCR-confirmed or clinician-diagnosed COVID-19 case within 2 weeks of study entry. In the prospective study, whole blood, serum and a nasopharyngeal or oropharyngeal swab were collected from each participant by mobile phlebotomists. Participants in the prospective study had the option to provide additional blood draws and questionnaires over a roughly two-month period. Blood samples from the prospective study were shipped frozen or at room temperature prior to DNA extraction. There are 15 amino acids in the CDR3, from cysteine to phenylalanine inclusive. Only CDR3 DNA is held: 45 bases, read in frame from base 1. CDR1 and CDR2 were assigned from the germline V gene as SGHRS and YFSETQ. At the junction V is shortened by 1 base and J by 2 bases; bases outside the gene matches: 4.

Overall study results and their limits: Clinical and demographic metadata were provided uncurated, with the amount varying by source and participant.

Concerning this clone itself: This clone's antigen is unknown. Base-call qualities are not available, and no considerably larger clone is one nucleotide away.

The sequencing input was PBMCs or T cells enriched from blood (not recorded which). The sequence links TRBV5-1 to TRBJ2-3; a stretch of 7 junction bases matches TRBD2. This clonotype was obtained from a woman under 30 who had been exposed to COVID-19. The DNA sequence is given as TGCGCCAGCAGCTTGTCGGGAGGTCTCACAGATACGCAGTATTTT. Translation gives CASSLSGGLTDTQYF.